A single sample is the source of the 21 T cell receptor beta chains below, sequenced in a study of blood T cell repertoires in COVID-19. Only in-frame clones appear in the TCRdb table, and some are missing; sequencing was by immunoSEQ multiplex PCR. Among around 330,000 clones listed, around 87% were seen once. Sample: peripheral blood. The receptors derive from a woman aged 45 to 65 with active or convalescent COVID-19.

V gene TRBV5-1 combines with J gene TRBJ2-2, with no clear D. CDR3 length equals 13 residues. Trimming removed 2 bases from V and 4 bases from J, with 6 bases in between. CDR1 and CDR2 from the germline V gene are SGHRS and YFSETQ. This CDR3 reads CASSLSVTGELFF. As DNA, the CDR3 is TGCGCCAGCAGCTTAAGCGTCACCGGGGAGCTGTTTTTT. The entire variable domain, with the rest obtained from reference TRBV5-1 and TRBJ2-2, is as follows: KAGVTQTPRYLIKTRGQQVTLSCSPISGHRSVSWYQQTPGQGLQFLFEYFSETQRNKGNFPGRFSGRQFSNSRSEMNVSTLELGDSALYLCASSLSVTGELFFGEGSRLTVL.

Comments on this clone: Other nucleotide sequences in the sample specify the same CDR3. The rearrangement uses TRBV7-3 and TRBJ1-1, with TRBD1 as a possible D gene (5 bases). The CDR3 runs 13 residues. V was shortened by 2 bases and J by 1 base, with 5 bases between the two germline ends. In germline, CDR1 is SGHTA, CDR2 FQGTGA. The CDR3 DNA reads TGTGCCAGCAGCTTAGACAGGAACACTGAAGCTTTCTTT. This codes for CASSLDRNTEAFF.

The V and J genes are TRBV28 and TRBJ1-5; unclear D gene. Trimming pared 5 bases from V and 2 bases from J, leaving 16 bases between. Per the germline V gene, CDR1 is MDHEN and CDR2 is SYDVKM. This CDR3 is built from 16 residues. This CDR3 reads CASSEPRILGNQPQHF. The CDR3 nucleotides read TGTGCCAGCAGTGAACCGAGGATCCTTGGCAATCAGCCCCAGCATTTT.

V usage is TRBV7-2 and J usage is TRBJ1-5, with TRBD1 matching over 7 bases. Per the germline V gene, CDR1 is SGHTA and CDR2 is FQGNSA. The CDR3 has 15 amino acids. V was clipped by 7 bases and J by 11 bases; unmatched bases: 17. The DNA for the CDR3 is TGTGCCAGCAAACGGGAGACAGGGCATATGGGGACCCAGCATTTT. It encodes CASKRETGHMGTQHF. Full variable domain (remainder filled in from reference TRBV7-2 and TRBJ1-5): GAGVSQSPSNKVTEKGKDVELRCDPISGHTALYWYRQSLGQGLEFLIYFQGNSAPDKSGLPSDRFSAERTGGSVSTLTIQRTQQEDSAVYLCASKRETGHMGTQHFGDGTRLSIL.

V is TRBV5-5 and J is TRBJ1-1; maybe TRBD1 (6 bases). The CDR3 is made up of 15 amino acids. Trimming removed 2 bases at V and 4 bases at J, with 15 bases between. Germline-derived CDR1 and CDR2 are SGHKS and YYEKEE (reference sequence). In DNA, the CDR3 is TGTGCCAGCAGCTTCTCGGGAGGGGGAGGCACTGAAGCTTTCTTT. Amino acids: CASSFSGGGGTEAFF.

The chain carries TRBV9 and TRBJ2-1; D unresolved. V lost 4 bases and J 9 bases, leaving 11 bases between the germline ends. Germline V gene data show CDR1 as SGDLS and CDR2 as YYNGEE. The CDR3 is 12 amino acids. The CDR3 loop is CASSPNEVEQFF. CDR3 DNA sequence: TGTGCCAGCAGCCCAAACGAGGTTGAGCAGTTCTTC.

As concerns this clone: The junction departs from the called germline gene at one end, perhaps through a read error. The chain recombines TRBV3-1 (or the pseudogene TRBV3-2) with TRBJ2-4; 8 bases align to TRBD2. The germline V gene has CDR1 LGHDT and CDR2 YNNKEL (reference sequence). The CDR3 runs 14 residues. CDR3 protein: CASSQVAGGGPLDF. Here the CDR3 DNA reads TGTGCCAGCAGCCAAGTGGCCGGGGGGGGTCCCTTGGACTTC.

V and J are TRBV6-6 and TRBJ1-2; 8 bases line up with TRBD1. There are 14 residues in the CDR3. Germline V lookup: CDR1 MNHNY, CDR2 SVGAGI (reference sequence). V lost 2 bases to trimming and J lost 5 bases; unmatched junction nucleotides: 4. The CDR3: CASSYQQGAYGYTF. The CDR3 bases are TGTGCCAGCAGTTACCAGCAGGGGGCGTATGGCTACACCTTC.

V is TRBV13 and J is TRBJ1-1; unclear D gene. Germline V CDR1 and CDR2: PRHDT, FYEKMQ (reference sequence). This CDR3 is 15 amino acids long. With 3 bases removed from V and 3 bases from J, the gap between germline ends came to 14 bases. CDR3 coding DNA: TGTGCCAGCAGCTTTCTCCCTAAGGGAGACACTGAAGCTTTCTTT. Translating it yields CASSFLPKGDTEAFF.

The chain links TRBV6-2 or TRBV6-3 to TRBJ2-3; TRBD2 matches at 8 bases. The CDR3 has 16 amino acids. V lost 6 bases to trimming and J lost 4 bases; unmatched junction nucleotides: 12. Germline-derived CDR1 and CDR2 are MNHEY and SVGEGT. The CDR3 sequence: CASSPHSGKSPDTQYF. Written as DNA, the CDR3 is TGTGCCAGCAGCCCTCATAGCGGGAAGTCCCCAGATACGCAGTATTTT.

This rearrangement joins TRBV9 to TRBJ1-4; D gene unclear. CDR3 length: 14 residues. V dropped 3 bases and J dropped 4 bases, with 10 bases sitting between them. CDR1 and CDR2 (germline): SGDLS, YYNGEE. The CDR3, as DNA: TGTGCCAGCAGCGGCCGGGATCTTAATGAAAAACTGTTTTTT. Its translation: CASSGRDLNEKLFF.

V gene TRBV7-3 combines with J gene TRBJ1-2, with 7 bases that match TRBD1. This CDR3 has 16 amino acids. Germline trimming cut 4 bases from V and 2 bases from J; bases unmatched to any gene: 10. Germline-derived CDR1 and CDR2 are SGHTA and FQGTGA. For the CDR3, the DNA is TGTGCCAGCAGCTCCCCACTACGGGACAGCAACTATGGCTACACCTTC. Encoded protein: CASSSPLRDSNYGYTF.

On this clone: The same CDR3 arises from other DNA sequences in this sample as well. This rearrangement joins TRBV6-2 or TRBV6-3 to TRBJ2-7; 11 bases agree with TRBD2. CDR1 and CDR2 (germline): MNHEY, SVGEGT. There are 16 residues in the CDR3. Germline trimming cut 0 bases from V and 1 base from J; bases unmatched to any gene: 2. The CDR3 is CASSYSRLAGSYEQYF. The DNA for the CDR3 is TGTGCCAGCAGTTACTCGCGACTAGCGGGGTCCTACGAGCAGTACTTC.

The chain couples TRBV9 to TRBJ2-2, with a tentative D call TRBD2 (5 bases). This CDR3 is built from 16 residues. Trimming removed 0 bases from V and 7 bases from J, with 16 bases in between. Germline V gene lookup returns CDR1 SGDLS and CDR2 YYNGEE. The CDR3 DNA reads as TGTGCCAGCAGCGTAGGACCAGAACTAGTTCTCGGGGAGCTGTTTTTT. Its translation: CASSVGPELVLGELFF.

Notes on this clone: Different DNA sequences within this sample yield the same CDR3. The chain employs TRBV29-1 and TRBJ1-1; 8 positions match TRBD1. CDR1 and CDR2 from the germline V gene are SQVTM and ANQGSEA. The CDR3 is 12 residues long. The junction had 1 base not matched to a gene; V was cut back by 6 bases and J by 1 base. CDR3 region: CSVDRGNTEAFF. In nucleotides, the CDR3 is TGCAGCGTAGACAGGGGGAACACTGAAGCTTTCTTT.

The V call is TRBV9, the J call TRBJ1-4; TRBD1 matches 7 bases. J was trimmed by 4 bases and V by 3 bases; bases with no gene match: 12. Germline V gene data show CDR1 as SGDLS and CDR2 as YYNGEE. The CDR3 is 17 amino acids. CDR3 sequence (DNA): TGTGCCAGCAGCGCCCGAACAGGGGAGAGGTTTAATGAAAAACTGTTTTTT. Translated, it gives CASSARTGERFNEKLFF. The variable domain in full, completed from reference TRBV9 and TRBJ1-4, reads DSGVTQTPKHLITATGQRVTLRCSPRSGDLSVYWYQQSLDQGLQFLIQYYNGEERAKGNILERFSAQQFPDLHSELNLSSLELGDSALYFCASSARTGERFNEKLFFGSGTQLSVL.

V usage is TRBV5-1 and J usage is TRBJ2-5; a possible D gene is TRBD2 (6 bases). The V gene lost 3 bases and the J gene lost 1 base, with 10 bases spanning the gap. The germline CDR1 and CDR2 sequences are SGHRS and YFSETQ. The CDR3 length is 14 residues. The CDR3, as DNA: TGCGCCAGCAGCTGGCGGGATCCCCAAGAGACCCAGTACTTC. This sequence encodes CASSWRDPQETQYF.

This chain connects TRBV6-5 to TRBJ2-3; 7 nucleotides align to TRBD1. V gave up 5 bases and J gave up 2 bases; unmatched junction bases: 4. Per germline, CDR1 MNHEY and CDR2 SVGAGI. The CDR3 is made up of 14 amino acids. The CDR3 DNA is TGTGCCAGCAGTAGGGGGCTCAACACAGATACGCAGTATTTT. Translation: CASSRGLNTDTQYF.

This chain joins TRBV29-1 and TRBJ2-7; D may be TRBD1 (7 bases). Trimming pared 4 bases from V and 3 bases from J, leaving 13 bases between. The CDR3 is 13 amino acids. CDR1 is SQVTM and CDR2 is ANQGSEA in the germline V gene. This chain's CDR3 is CSVAGGQNYEQYF. CDR3 sequence (DNA): TGCAGCGTTGCCGGGGGACAGAACTACGAGCAGTACTTC.

CDR3 sequence: CASSSGTGIEKLFF. In DNA, the CDR3 is TGTGCCAGCAGCTCCGGGACAGGGATTGAAAAACTGTTTTTT. This chain uses TRBV5-6 with TRBJ1-4, with 9 bases fitting TRBD1. Trimming took 3 bases from V and 7 from J; bases not matched to a gene: 4. The CDR3 spans 14 residues. Germline V gene data show CDR1 as SGHDT and CDR2 as YYEEEE.

The chain has TRBV3-1 (or the pseudogene TRBV3-2) and TRBJ1-3, with 11 positions matching TRBD1. The CDR3 totals 17 residues. The J segment lost 1 base and the V segment lost 1 base, leaving 3 bases of the junction unmatched. Germline V gives CDR1 LGHDT, CDR2 YNNKEL (reference sequence). As DNA, the CDR3 is TGTGCCAGCAGCCAAGCCGGGACAGGGGGTTCTGGAAACACCATATATTTT. This sequence encodes CASSQAGTGGSGNTIYF.